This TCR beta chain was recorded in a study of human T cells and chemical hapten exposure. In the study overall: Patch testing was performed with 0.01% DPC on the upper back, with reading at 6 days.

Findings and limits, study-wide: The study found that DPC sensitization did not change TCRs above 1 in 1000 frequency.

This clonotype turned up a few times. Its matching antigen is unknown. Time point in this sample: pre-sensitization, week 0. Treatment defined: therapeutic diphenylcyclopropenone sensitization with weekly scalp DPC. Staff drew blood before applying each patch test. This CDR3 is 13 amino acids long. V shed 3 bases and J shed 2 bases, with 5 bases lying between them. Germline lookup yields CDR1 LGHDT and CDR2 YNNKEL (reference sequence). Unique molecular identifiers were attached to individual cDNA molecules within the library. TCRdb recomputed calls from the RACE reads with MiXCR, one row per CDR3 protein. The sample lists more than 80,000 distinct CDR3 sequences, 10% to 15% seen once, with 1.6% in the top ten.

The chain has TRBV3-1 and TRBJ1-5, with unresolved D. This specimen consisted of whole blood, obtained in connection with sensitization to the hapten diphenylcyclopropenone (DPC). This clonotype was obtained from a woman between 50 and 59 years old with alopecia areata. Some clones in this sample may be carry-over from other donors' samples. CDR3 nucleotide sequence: TGTGCCAGCAGCCATGGGGGCAATCAGCCCCAGCATTTT. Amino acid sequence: CASSHGGNQPQHF.